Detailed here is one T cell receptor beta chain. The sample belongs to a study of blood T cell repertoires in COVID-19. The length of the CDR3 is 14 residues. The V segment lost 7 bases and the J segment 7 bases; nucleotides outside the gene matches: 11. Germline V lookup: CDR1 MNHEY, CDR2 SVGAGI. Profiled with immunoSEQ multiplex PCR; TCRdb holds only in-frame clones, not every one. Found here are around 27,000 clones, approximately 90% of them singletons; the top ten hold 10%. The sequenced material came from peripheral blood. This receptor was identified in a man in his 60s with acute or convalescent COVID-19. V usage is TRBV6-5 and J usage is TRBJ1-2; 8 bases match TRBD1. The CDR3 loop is CASIGQGGVSGYTF. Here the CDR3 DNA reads TGTGCCAGCATTGGACAGGGTGGTGTCTCTGGCTACACCTTC.